Here is one T cell receptor (beta chain) with its context. What it recognizes is unknown. The data derive from a study of shared clonotypes between healthy human individuals. Study-wide results and limits: Naive subsets tended to show greater estimated richness than memory subsets. Only a few donors were included, so the genetic and exposure-history diversity represented was limited. Of the naive CD4 clonotypes, about 5.4% were shared across several donors.

Naive CD8 populations comprised CD45RO-negative cells positively selected for CCR7, excluding terminally differentiated effector memory CD45RA+ cells. Recent vaccinations or acute infections were absent in the healthy HIV-negative adult donors. Data came from immunoSEQ multiplex PCR; TCRdb stores just in-frame clones and leaves some out. The table shows 750,000 to 1,000,000 clones, with 90% to 95% occurring only once. This clonotype was obtained from a man aged 25-45 years in good health. Sequenced material: naive CD8+ T cells sorted from blood.

The CDR3 is CASSLEGIYNEQFF. The CDR3 DNA follows: TGTGCCAGCAGCTTAGAGGGCATCTACAATGAGCAGTTCTTC. This chain connects TRBV7-9 to TRBJ2-1; D remains unclear. Trimming pared 1 base from V and 3 bases from J, leaving 7 bases between. CDR3 length: 14 residues. The germline V gene encodes CDR1 SEHNR and CDR2 FQNEAQ (reference sequence).